What follows are 5 T cell receptor beta chains derived from one specimen sequenced in a study of cytomegalovirus exposure and HLA in healthy donors. Primers for the PCR totalled 60 Vbeta and 13 Jbeta. Assay used: immunoSEQ multiplex PCR; TCRdb lists only in-frame clones, some missing. Of 95,000 to 150,000 clones in the sample, around 75% are singletons; the top ten hold more than 2%. The sequenced material came from PBMCs. These TCRs come from a man aged 30-40 years in good health and CMV-seronegative.

This clone was counted once. The genes are TRBV5-1 and TRBJ1-6; 9 positions agree with TRBD1. Germline V gives CDR1 SGHRS, CDR2 YFSETQ. The CDR3 has 14 residues. Trimming cost V 7 bases and J 6 bases; bases outside gene matches: 5. The CDR3 reads CASAWTGVNSPLHF. CDR3 nucleotides: TGCGCCAGCGCCTGGACAGGGGTTAATTCACCCCTCCACTTT.

V gene TRBV5-4 combines with J gene TRBJ2-7; D perhaps matches TRBD2 (7 bases). The CDR3 totals 14 residues. The V and J ends lost 4 bases and 5 bases respectively, with 16 bases between them. The V gene's germline CDR1 is SGHNT and CDR2 YYREEE (reference sequence). The CDR3 bases are TGTGCCAGCAGCGGAGGGGGGGTGACACACGAGCAGTACTTC. This codes for CASSGGGVTHEQYF.

This clone has more than one count but fewer than ten. The chain links TRBV28 to TRBJ1-1; possible D gene TRBD1, 6 bases. The CDR3 is 15 residues long. In germline, CDR1 is MDHEN, CDR2 SYDVKM. V lost 3 bases to trimming and J lost 2 bases, with 13 bases between them. CDR3 DNA sequence: TGTGCCAGCAGTTTTGGACAGCATATTAACACTGAAGCTTTCTTT. Amino acid sequence: CASSFGQHINTEAFF.

This clone came up a few times. The rearrangement links TRBV5-1 to TRBJ1-1; D unresolved. Germline values: CDR1 SGHRS, CDR2 YFSETQ. This CDR3 spans 13 amino acids. Between the trimmed V and J ends, which lost 0 bases and 1 base, there was a span of 4 bases. The CDR3 here is CASSLGENTEAFF. DNA of the CDR3: TGCGCCAGCAGCTTGGGCGAGAACACTGAAGCTTTCTTT.

This chain joins TRBV21-1 and TRBJ1-3; TRBD1 is the table's D call, not checked against the DNA. TRBV21-1 is labeled a pseudogene. This CDR3 is 15 amino acids long. CDR3 nucleotide sequence: TGTGCCAGCAGCAGCCGGACACGGGTTGGAAACACCATATATTTT. Translation gives CASSSRTRVGNTIYF.